This T cell receptor (beta chain) originates from a study of CD8 T cells in Susac syndrome. RNA, at about 0.5 to 1 ug, was reverse transcribed with random hexamers. One entry per CDR3 protein results from TCRdb running MiXCR on the immunoSEQ multiplex PCR reads. The sample consists of around 180,000 distinct CDR3 sequences, approximately 96% of them appearing once. Isolation of CD8+ and CD4+ T cells was performed negatively, whereas enrichment of TEMRA cells was done by FACS. This TCR derives from a human donor with multiple sclerosis. Input material: CD4+ T cells from PBMCs.

The CDR3 spells CASSQGPQGTYEQYF. Here the CDR3 DNA reads TGTGCCAGCAGCCAAGGGCCGCAGGGGACCTACGAGCAGTACTTC. The V gene is TRBV3-1, the J gene TRBJ2-7, with D perhaps matching TRBD1 (6 bases). CDR1 is LGHDT and CDR2 is YNNKEL in the germline V gene (reference sequence). Trimming took off 1 base at V and 2 bases at J, with 12 bases between the two ends. CDR3 size: 15 residues.